The clone carrying this TCR beta chain turned up a few times. What it binds is unknown. This entry comes from a study of T-cell memory formation after mild COVID-19. Overall study results and limits: CM and EM subsets held most contracting CD4+ clones; EMRA held CD8+ ones. Clones that contracted from day 15 to 85 were balanced CD4/CD8, while later expanders leaned CD4+.

The CDR3 sequence is 14 residues long. Trimming cost V 1 base and J 5 bases; bases outside gene matches: 3. Germline V lookup: CDR1 LGHDT, CDR2 YNNKEL (reference sequence). With constant-segment primers, 5'RACE yielded cDNA libraries of TCR alpha and TCR beta that carried sample barcodes and UMIs. Each CDR3 protein is one row after TCRdb ran MiXCR on the 5' RACE reads. The sample carries about 430,000 distinct CDR3 sequences, about a sixth recorded once. The rearrangement uses TRBV3-1 and TRBJ2-7, with TRBD1 identical over 9 bases. The sequence was collected from a man younger than 35 who had mild COVID-19 (a few samples of this study predate the infection). Cell type and time point are not known. The material sequenced was PBMCs or a T cell subset sorted from them (not recorded which). The CDR3: CASSQGDRVHEQYF. DNA of the CDR3: TGTGCCAGCAGCCAAGGGGACAGGGTCCACGAGCAGTACTTC.